The source of this T cell receptor (beta chain) is a study of shared clonotypes between healthy human individuals. Study-wide points: Richness estimates generally favored naive over memory subsets.

Naive CD8 cells lacked CD45RO and underwent positive selection for CCR7, leaving out terminally differentiated effector memory CD45RA+ cells. Several immunoSEQ 96-well plates shared each subset's DNA, each plate a replicate. Roughly 27,000 T cell genomes, or about 0.2 ug DNA, went into the sorted-subset replicate PCRs. Only in-frame clones appear in the TCRdb table, and some are missing; sequencing was by immunoSEQ multiplex PCR. Found here are about 2,200,000 clones, just over 90% of them singletons; the top ten hold around 1.7%. About this clone itself: The antigen remains undetermined.

The trim removed 5 bases at V and 4 bases at J, leaving 6 bases unmatched. Germline V gene lookup returns CDR1 SGHVS and CDR2 FQNEAQ. The CDR3 totals 15 residues. This sequence joins TRBV7-8 and TRBJ1-2; 11 bases are a match to TRBD1. The receptor's source is a young man in good health. Some clones in this sample may be carry-over from other donors' samples. The material sequenced was naive CD8+ T cells from PBMCs. CDR3: CASSPGQGGFYGYTF. The CDR3 nucleotides read TGTGCCAGCAGCCCGGGACAGGGGGGCTTCTATGGCTACACCTTC.